This TCR beta chain was retrieved from a study of T cells in Graves' hyperthyroidism and ophthalmopathy. Germline V gene data show CDR1 as KGHDR and CDR2 as SFDVKD. The CDR3 sequence is 16 residues long. Trimming took 4 bases from V and 1 from J, leaving 16 bases between them. The TCR beta CDR3 regions underwent amplification using RNA transcripts as the source. Initially, a first-round RT-PCR of the TCR CDR3 employed the HTBI primer set. TCRdb re-called the multiplex PCR reads with MiXCR, one entry per CDR3 protein. The table lists about 110,000 distinct CDR3 sequences, around a sixth of them singletons.

Source material: blood. This sequence was found in a woman between 50 and 59 years old with Graves' hyperthyroidism. The rearrangement joins TRBV24-1 to TRBJ2-7, with a weak D call TRBD1 (6 bases). In DNA, the CDR3 is TGTGCCACCAGTGACTCAACAGGGTCGGGGTCCTACGAGCAGTACTTC. This encodes CATSDSTGSGSYEQYF.